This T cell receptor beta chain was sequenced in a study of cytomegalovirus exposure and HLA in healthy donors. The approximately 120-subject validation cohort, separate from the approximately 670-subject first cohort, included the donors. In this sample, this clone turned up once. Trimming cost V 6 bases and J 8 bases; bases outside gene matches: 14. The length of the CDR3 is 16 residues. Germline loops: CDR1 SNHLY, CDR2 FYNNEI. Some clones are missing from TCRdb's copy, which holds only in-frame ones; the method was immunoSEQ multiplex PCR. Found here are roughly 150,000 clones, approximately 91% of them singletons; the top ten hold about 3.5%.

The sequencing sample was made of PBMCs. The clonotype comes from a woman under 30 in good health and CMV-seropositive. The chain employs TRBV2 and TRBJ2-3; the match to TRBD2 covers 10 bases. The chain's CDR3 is CASRTLASGSGGTQYF. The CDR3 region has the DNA TGTGCCAGCAGGACCCTAGCTAGCGGGAGTGGAGGTACGCAGTATTTT.